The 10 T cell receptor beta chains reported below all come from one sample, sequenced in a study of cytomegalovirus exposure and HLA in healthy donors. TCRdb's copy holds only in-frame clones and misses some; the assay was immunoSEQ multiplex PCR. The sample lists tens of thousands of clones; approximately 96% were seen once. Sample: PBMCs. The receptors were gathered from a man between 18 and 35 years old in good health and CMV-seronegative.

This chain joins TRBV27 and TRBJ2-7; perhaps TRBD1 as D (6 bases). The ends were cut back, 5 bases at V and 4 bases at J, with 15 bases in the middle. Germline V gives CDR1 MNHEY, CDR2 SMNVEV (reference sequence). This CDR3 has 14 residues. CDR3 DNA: TGTGCCAGCAGTCCAGGAAACAGGGTGTACGAGCAGTACTTC. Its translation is CASSPGNRVYEQYF.

CDR3 nucleotides: TGCGCCAGCAGTGTGTTGTGGGAGCAAGTTCCCGGGGAGCTGTTTTTT. It translates to CASSVLWEQVPGELFF. This chain uses TRBV10-2 with TRBJ2-2; a weak D match, TRBD2 (5 bases). Trimming cost V 4 bases and J 6 bases, with 18 bases left between them. CDR3 length: 16 amino acids. CDR1 and CDR2 (germline): WSHSY, SAAADI.

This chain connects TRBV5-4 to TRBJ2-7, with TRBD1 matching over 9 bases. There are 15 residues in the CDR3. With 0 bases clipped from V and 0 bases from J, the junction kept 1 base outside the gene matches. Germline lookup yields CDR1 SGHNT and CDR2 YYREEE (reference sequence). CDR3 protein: CASSLGTGVSYEQYF. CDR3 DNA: TGTGCCAGCAGCTTGGGGACAGGGGTCTCCTACGAGCAGTACTTC.

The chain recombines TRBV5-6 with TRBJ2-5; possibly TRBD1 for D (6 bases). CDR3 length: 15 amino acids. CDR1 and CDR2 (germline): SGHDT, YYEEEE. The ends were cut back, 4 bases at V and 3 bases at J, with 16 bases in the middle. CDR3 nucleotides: TGTGCCAGCAGCACCCAGGGGACCGCTAAAGAGACCCAGTACTTC. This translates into CASSTQGTAKETQYF.

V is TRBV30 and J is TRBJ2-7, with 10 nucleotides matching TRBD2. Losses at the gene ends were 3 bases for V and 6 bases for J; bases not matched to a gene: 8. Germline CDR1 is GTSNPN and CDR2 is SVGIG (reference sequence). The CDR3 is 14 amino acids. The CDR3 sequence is CAWRLLAGAGEQYF. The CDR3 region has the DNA TGTGCCTGGAGGCTTCTAGCGGGAGCGGGCGAGCAGTACTTC.

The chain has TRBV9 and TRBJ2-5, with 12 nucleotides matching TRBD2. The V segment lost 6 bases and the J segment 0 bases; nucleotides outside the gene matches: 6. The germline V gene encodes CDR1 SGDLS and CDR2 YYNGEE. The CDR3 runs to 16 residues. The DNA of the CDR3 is TGTGCCAGCACCCAGAGACTAGCGGGAGACCAAGAGACCCAGTACTTC. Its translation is CASTQRLAGDQETQYF. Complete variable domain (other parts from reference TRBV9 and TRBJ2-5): DSGVTQTPKHLITATGQRVTLRCSPRSGDLSVYWYQQSLDQGLQFLIQYYNGEERAKGNILERFSAQQFPDLHSELNLSSLELGDSALYFCASTQRLAGDQETQYFGPGTRLLVL.

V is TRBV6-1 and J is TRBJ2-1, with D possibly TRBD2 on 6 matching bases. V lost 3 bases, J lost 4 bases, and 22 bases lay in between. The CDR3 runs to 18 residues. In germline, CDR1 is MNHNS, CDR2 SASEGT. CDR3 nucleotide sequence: TGTGCCAGCAGTGATAATGAGGAGGGAGCGACCCTGTACAATGAGCAGTTCTTC. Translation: CASSDNEEGATLYNEQFF.

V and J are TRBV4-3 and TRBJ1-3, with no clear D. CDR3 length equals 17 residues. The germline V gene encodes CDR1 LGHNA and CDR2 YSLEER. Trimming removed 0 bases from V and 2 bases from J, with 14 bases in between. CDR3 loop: CASSQESVARAGNTIYF. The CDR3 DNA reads TGCGCCAGCAGCCAAGAATCAGTGGCGAGGGCTGGAAACACCATATATTTT.

CDR3 in DNA: TGTGCCAGCAGCTGGACGGGGGGAAATGAGCAGTTCTTC. Its protein product is CASSWTGGNEQFF. This sequence joins TRBV5-6 and TRBJ2-1; 7 bases align to TRBD2. The CDR3 spans 13 residues. With V trimmed by 3 bases and J by 7 bases, 4 bases remained unmatched. Per germline, CDR1 SGHDT and CDR2 YYEEEE.

In nucleotides, the CDR3 is TGCGCCAGCAGCCAAGATTGGAGACAGCGATTCTATGGCTACACCTTC. Encoded protein: CASSQDWRQRFYGYTF. This sequence joins TRBV4-1 and TRBJ1-2, with a tentative D call TRBD1 (5 bases). CDR3 length equals 16 residues. Germline-derived CDR1 and CDR2 are MGHRA and YSYEKL. V was clipped by 0 bases and J by 4 bases, with 15 bases between them.